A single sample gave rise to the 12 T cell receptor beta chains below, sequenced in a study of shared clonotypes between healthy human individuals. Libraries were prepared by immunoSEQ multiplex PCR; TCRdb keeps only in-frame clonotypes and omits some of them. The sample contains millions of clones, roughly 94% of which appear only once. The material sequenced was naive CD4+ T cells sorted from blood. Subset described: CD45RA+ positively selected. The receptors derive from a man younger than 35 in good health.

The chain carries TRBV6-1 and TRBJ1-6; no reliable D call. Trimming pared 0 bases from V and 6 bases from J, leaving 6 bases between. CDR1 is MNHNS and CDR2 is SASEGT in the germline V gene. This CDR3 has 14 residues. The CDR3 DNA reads TGTGCCAGCAGTGAAGCCACTGCTAATTCACCCCTCCACTTT. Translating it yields CASSEATANSPLHF.

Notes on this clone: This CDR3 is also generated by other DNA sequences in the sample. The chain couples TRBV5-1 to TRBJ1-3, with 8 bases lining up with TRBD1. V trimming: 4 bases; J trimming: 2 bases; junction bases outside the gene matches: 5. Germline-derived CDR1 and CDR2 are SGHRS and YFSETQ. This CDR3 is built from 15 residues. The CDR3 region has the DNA TGCGCCAGCAGCCCCGGACAGGGTACTGGAAACACCATATATTTT. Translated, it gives CASSPGQGTGNTIYF.

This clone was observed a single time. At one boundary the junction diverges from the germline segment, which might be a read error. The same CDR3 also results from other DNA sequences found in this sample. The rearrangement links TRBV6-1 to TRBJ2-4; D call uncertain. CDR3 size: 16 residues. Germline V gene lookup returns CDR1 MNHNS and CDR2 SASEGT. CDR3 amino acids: CASSDGQKIAKNIQYF. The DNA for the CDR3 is TGTGCCAGCAGTGATGGGCAGAAGATAGCCAAGAACATTCAGTACTTC.

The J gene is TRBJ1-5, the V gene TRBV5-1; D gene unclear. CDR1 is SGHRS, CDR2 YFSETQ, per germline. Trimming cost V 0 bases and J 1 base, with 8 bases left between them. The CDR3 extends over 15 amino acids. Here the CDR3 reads CASSLALTSNQPQHF. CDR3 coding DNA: TGCGCCAGCAGCTTGGCCCTCACGAGCAATCAGCCCCAGCATTTT. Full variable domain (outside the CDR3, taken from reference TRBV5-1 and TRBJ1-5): KAGVTQTPRYLIKTRGQQVTLSCSPISGHRSVSWYQQTPGQGLQFLFEYFSETQRNKGNFPGRFSGRQFSNSRSEMNVSTLELGDSALYLCASSLALTSNQPQHFGDGTRLSIL.

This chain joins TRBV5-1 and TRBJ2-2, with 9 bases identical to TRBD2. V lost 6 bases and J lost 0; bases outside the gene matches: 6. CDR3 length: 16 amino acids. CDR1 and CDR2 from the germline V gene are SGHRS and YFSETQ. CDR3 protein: CASTLGLASNTGELFF. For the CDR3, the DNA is TGCGCCAGCACCCTTGGACTAGCGTCGAACACCGGGGAGCTGTTTTTT.

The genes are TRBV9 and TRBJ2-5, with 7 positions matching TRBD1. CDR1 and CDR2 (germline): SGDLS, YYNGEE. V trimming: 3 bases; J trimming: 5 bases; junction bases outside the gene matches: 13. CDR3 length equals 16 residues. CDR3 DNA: TGTGCCAGCAGCGGATACCGACAGGGTTCTGGCGAGACCCAGTACTTC. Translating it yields CASSGYRQGSGETQYF. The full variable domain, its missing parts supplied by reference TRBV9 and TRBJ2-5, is DSGVTQTPKHLITATGQRVTLRCSPRSGDLSVYWYQQSLDQGLQFLIQYYNGEERAKGNILERFSAQQFPDLHSELNLSSLELGDSALYFCASSGYRQGSGETQYFGPGTRLLVL.

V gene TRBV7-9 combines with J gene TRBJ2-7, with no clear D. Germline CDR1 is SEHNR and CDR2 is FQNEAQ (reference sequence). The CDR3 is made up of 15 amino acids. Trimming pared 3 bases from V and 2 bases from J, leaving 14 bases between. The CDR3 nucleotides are TGTGCCAGCAGCTTTCGTGCGAGCGCAGCCTACGAGCAGTACTTC. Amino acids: CASSFRASAAYEQYF.

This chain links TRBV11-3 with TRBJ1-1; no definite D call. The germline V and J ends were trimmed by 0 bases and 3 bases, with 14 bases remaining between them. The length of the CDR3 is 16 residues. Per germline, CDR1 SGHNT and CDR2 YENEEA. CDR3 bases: TGTGCCAGCAGCTTAGATCTCACAGCGTCTTACACTGAAGCTTTCTTT. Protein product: CASSLDLTASYTEAFF.

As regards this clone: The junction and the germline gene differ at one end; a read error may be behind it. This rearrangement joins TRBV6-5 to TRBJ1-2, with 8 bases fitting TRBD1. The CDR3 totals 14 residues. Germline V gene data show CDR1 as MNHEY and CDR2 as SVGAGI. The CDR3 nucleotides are TGTGCCATCAGTGAGTGGGGGACAGGTCATGGCTACACCTTC. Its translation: CAISEWGTGHGYTF.

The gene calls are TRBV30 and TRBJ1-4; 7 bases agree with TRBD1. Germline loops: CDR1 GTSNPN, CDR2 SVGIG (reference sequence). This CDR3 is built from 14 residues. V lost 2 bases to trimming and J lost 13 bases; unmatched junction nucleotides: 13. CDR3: CAWSPGTVASLLFF. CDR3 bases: TGTGCCTGGAGTCCCGGGACAGTCGCCAGTTTACTGTTTTTT. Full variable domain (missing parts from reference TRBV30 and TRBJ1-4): SQTIHQWPATLVQPVGSPLSLECTVEGTSNPNLYWYRQAAGRGLQLLFYSVGIGQISSEVPQNLSASRPQDRQFILSSKKLLLSDSGFYLCAWSPGTVASLLFFGSGTQLSVL.

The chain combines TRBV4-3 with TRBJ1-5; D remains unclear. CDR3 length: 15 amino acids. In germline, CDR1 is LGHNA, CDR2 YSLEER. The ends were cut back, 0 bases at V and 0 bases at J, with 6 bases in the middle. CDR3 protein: CASSQDHTSNQPQHF. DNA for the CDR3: TGCGCCAGCAGCCAAGATCACACTAGCAATCAGCCCCAGCATTTT.

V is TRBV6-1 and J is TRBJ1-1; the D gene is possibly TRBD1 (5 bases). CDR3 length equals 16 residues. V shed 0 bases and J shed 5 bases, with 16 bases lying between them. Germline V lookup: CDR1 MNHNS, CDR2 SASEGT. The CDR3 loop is CASSEALQGWRTEAFF. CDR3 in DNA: TGTGCCAGCAGTGAAGCGCTTCAGGGATGGCGGACTGAAGCTTTCTTT.